Sequencing of this TCR beta chain was carried out in a study of regulatory T cells in long-lasting Graves disease. Study details: Positivity for TSH receptor antibodies plus over 5 years of antithyroid drugs meant persistent Graves' disease.

The time point was: persistent/refractory GD, antithyroid drugs over 5 years with positive TRAb. The authors made the TCR library using RNA they extracted from PBMCs. EDTA tubes were used for drawing nine milliliters of peripheral blood. In this sample, this clonotype turned up many times. Through Arm-PCR of CDR3 regions and iRepertoire HTBI primers, TCR beta libraries were built. TCRdb re-analysed the multiplex PCR reads in MiXCR, keeping a single row per CDR3 protein. The table has roughly 450,000 distinct CDR3 sequences, about a fifth seen once. CDR1 MNHEY and CDR2 SMNVEV come from the germline V gene (reference sequence). The CDR3 runs to 15 residues. V was trimmed by 0 bases and J by 0 bases, leaving 9 bases between them.

The receptor's source is a female donor with Graves disease. The V call is TRBV27, the J call TRBJ2-7; D might be TRBD2 (5 bases). This sample comprised peripheral blood mononuclear cells (PBMCs), obtained when the disease was refractory, from a patient treated with antithyroid drugs. CDR3 region: CASSLSPGLSYEQYF. CDR3 in DNA: TGTGCCAGCAGTTTATCACCAGGACTCTCCTACGAGCAGTACTTC.